This T cell receptor (beta chain) was recorded in a study of blood T cell repertoires in COVID-19. The V and J ends lost 7 bases and 7 bases, in that order; junction bases with no gene match: 9. Germline V gene data show CDR1 as LNHDA and CDR2 as SQIVND (reference sequence). The CDR3 has 14 amino acids. Produced via immunoSEQ multiplex PCR; TCRdb's table is partial and in-frame only. The sample lists about 230,000 clones, 75% to 85% occurring once. The TCR originated in a man aged 50-59 years with COVID-19, enrolled during active disease. Source material: peripheral blood. The chain has TRBV19 and TRBJ1-2; 10 nucleotides agree with TRBD1. The CDR3 region has the DNA TGTGCCAGTACTCGGGACAGGGGACGGGGTGGCTACACCTTC. It translates to CASTRDRGRGGYTF.